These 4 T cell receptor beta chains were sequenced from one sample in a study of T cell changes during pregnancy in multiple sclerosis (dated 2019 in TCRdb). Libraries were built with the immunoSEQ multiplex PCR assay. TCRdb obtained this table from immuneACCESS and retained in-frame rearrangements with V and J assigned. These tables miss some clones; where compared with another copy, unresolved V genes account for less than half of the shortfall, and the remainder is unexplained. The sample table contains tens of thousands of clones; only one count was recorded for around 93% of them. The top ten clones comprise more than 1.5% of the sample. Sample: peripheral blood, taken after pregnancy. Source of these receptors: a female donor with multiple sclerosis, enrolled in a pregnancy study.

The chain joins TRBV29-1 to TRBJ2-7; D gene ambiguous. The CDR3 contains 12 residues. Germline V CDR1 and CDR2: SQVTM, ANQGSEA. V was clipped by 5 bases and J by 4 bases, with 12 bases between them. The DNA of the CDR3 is TGCAGCGTTCGAACAGCACAGTACGAGCAGTACTTC. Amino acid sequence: CSVRTAQYEQYF.

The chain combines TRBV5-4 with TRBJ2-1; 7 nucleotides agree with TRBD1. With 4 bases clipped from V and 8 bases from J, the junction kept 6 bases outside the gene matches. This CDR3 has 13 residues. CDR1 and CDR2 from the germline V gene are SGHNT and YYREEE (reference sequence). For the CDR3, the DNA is TGTGCCAGCAGCAGGGGACAGACCCATGAGCAGTTCTTC. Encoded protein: CASSRGQTHEQFF.

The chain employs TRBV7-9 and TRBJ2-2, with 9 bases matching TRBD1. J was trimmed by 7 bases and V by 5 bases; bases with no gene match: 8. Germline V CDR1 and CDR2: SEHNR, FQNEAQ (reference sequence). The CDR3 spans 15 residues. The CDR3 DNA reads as TGTGCCAGCAGCCTACCGGGACAGGGTTACGGGGAGCTGTTTTTT. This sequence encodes CASSLPGQGYGELFF.

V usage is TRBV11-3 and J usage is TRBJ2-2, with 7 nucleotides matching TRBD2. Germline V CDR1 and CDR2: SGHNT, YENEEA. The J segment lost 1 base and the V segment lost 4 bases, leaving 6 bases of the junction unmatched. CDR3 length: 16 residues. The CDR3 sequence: CASSSPGGGNTGELFF. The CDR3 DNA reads TGTGCCAGCAGCTCCCCTGGCGGGGGGAACACCGGGGAGCTGTTTTTT.